This T cell receptor (beta chain) was sequenced during a study of cytomegalovirus exposure and HLA in healthy donors (dated by TCRdb to about 2017). General notes on the study: An earlier analysis of approximately 550 of the donors reported 276 Gb of sequence data and roughly 100 million unique TCR beta sequences from some 180 million T cells. An early release that covered about 600 HLA-typed donors contained around 300 gigabases of sequencing data and about 93 million unique TCR sequences. To decide whether each TCR beta V gene segment behaved as functional or pseudogenic, an earlier analysis of approximately 620 of the donors relied on high-throughput TCR beta sequencing. The number of typed donors differed by locus: roughly 620-640 for A, B, C, DRB1 and DQB1; 500 to 550 for DQA1; 600 to 610 for DPA1; and 400 to 480 for DPB1. Donor age, sex, ethnicity and CMV serostatus were compiled together with the repertoire data. A later analysis re-analyzed previously published TCR beta repertoires from 600 to 850 donors and added high-resolution HLA genotyping to study TCR occurrence patterns. All discovery cohort repertoires had been generated on a single sequencing platform. Besides the first cohort of roughly 700 subjects, a separate validation cohort made up of 120 or so different subjects was used. Roughly 5 DR-DQ haplotypes were handled as single units for association and clustering because linkage in the cohort was strong. The later analysis used no new phenotypic data to find candidate immune exposures, relying instead on TCR beta sequences and their occurrence across donors. The T cell repertoires of several hundred subjects were profiled by immunosequencing and related to cytomegalovirus serostatus. Of the roughly 420 genotyped donors, 65% to 90% were placed in the genetic ancestry cluster associated with self-reported Caucasian donors. HLA typing included class I and class II loci at four-digit resolution. Among about 360 genotyped donors of the cohort, an average of 235,054 unique TCR beta nucleotide sequences were sequenced per donor, around 20% of them non-productive. In a later genetic analysis, genome-wide SNP genotypes for about three fifths of the roughly 670 donors were used, and that subset was treated as a discovery cohort. To predict cytomegalovirus infection status, the study brought together high-throughput TCR immunosequencing, statistical association of individual TCRs with disease status, and machine learning. The study aimed to test whether signatures of past pathogen exposure could be identified by cataloging public T cell receptors. What the study reported, not specific to this receptor: When HLA alleles, especially DR and DQ, strongly co-occurred, TCR associations were difficult to assign to individual alleles. Presence/absence analyses assumed roughly uniform sequencing depth across donors, an assumption that may not hold. The earlier analysis of a few hundred of the donors excluded approximately 17 rarely observed V segments, including chromosome 9 orphons, because counts were too low. An earlier analysis of several hundred of the donors showed that most TCR beta V segments appeared in productive rearrangements either about 87% or about 30% of the time, which broadly matched IMGT annotations. In vitro tests confirmed that a few of the cytomegalovirus-associated TCR beta chains recognize cytomegalovirus antigens. A later genetic analysis associated a missense DCLRE1C variant with V-gene and J-gene trimming of TCR beta chains, and an independent cohort replicated the association. The classifier was reported to diagnose cytomegalovirus status with high specificity and sensitivity in both the original cohort and the validation cohort. Linkage disequilibrium might explain the correlated functional status among segregating V segments, but an unknown experimental factor could not be excluded. At a false discovery rate of 0.05, a later analysis linked some 17,000 TCR beta sequences to specific HLA alleles. A cluster of highly shared sequence variants was judged likely to be a technical artifact of the sequencing pipeline. For the cohort, immune exposure information was limited to CMV serostatus. A later genetic analysis reported fewer N-insertions in productive TCRs among donors in an Asian-associated ancestry cluster than the roughly 640-donor mean. The cohort was sequenced for TCR beta chains only, and without alpha or paired-chain data the features that could be detected were limited. Several of the top co-occurrence clusters appeared to be linked to parvovirus B19, influenza, CMV and Epstein-Barr virus, according to a later analysis. A later analysis found that TCR association rates varied across HLA loci, with DRB1 alleles showing the most associated TCRs and HLA-C alleles the fewest. In the study, approximately 160 TCR beta chains were listed as associated with cytomegalovirus. A further reported finding was that TCR beta sequences accurately predicted the HLA-A and HLA-B alleles for most subjects in the first cohort. The authors suggested that the approach could potentially be extended to other disease states and immunological phenotypes. Because HLA typing was unavailable for some donors at each locus, only the typed subset was used in association tests. While some public TCRs were present in many individuals, most TCR sequences turned up only very rarely across donors. Some IMGT-functional V segments, including TRBV6-2 and TRBV6-3, could not be distinguished by the 87-base-pair reads and were therefore excluded. According to a later analysis, most CMV-associated TCR beta chains appeared to be HLA-restricted, and the HLA associations seemed to be driven largely by CMV exposure. A later analysis found that HLA-associated TCR beta chains were more clonally expanded and had lower generation probabilities than equally common non-associated chains.

Comment on this clone: No antigen is known for it. No base-level quality is on record; no much larger clone is a single base apart.

The library was made by the immunoSEQ multiplex PCR assay. A mixture of 60 forward primers for TCR Vbeta segments and 13 reverse primers for TCR Jbeta segments was used in the multiplex PCR. Amplification of the CDR3 region of rearranged TCR beta genes was performed with a multiplex PCR assay on genomic DNA. The Illumina HiSeq System was used to sequence the amplified TCR beta libraries as 87-base-pair reads. The paper's data handling went like this. In a later analysis, tens of millions of unique TCR beta chains were counted across the approximately 640 repertoires, and roughly 11 million of these chains were shared by at least two donors. Raw reads were error-corrected and collapsed into unique sequences by a nearest-neighbor algorithm in which closely related sequences were merged to remove PCR and sequencing errors. CDR3 sequences were aligned to IMGT reference sequences to assign V, D and J gene segments. For a sequence to be retained, at least a six-nucleotide match to both a V gene segment and a J gene segment was required. Rearrangements were called productive when the CDR3 lacked stop codons and stayed in frame with V and J; all others were non-productive. Following IMGT convention, CDR3 was defined as the stretch from the second conserved V-encoded cysteine to the conserved J-encoded phenylalanine. The earlier analysis of roughly 590 of the donors excluded any sequence lacking an unambiguous match to a single V gene segment. In an earlier analysis of 587 of the donors, V segments were called functional above 56.7% productive rearrangements and were called segregating when the between-donor standard deviation exceeded 5%. A statistical classification framework was built to diagnose cytomegalovirus status from the catalog of TCR beta chain sequences. V and J gene assignment, in a later analysis, came from comparing TCR nucleotide sequences with IMGT/GENE-DB human TR gene sequences. A later analysis assigned CDR3 sequences and most-parsimonious VDJ recombination scenarios with the TCRdist pipeline. In a later analysis, each TCR beta chain was defined by its CDR3 amino acid sequence together with its V-gene family, and reads without a unique V-gene family were excluded. A later analysis removed 500 to 650 highly shared, low-generation-probability nucleotide sequences to deal with suspected cross-contamination and a sequencing artifact. In a later analysis, a clonal expansion index was calculated for each public chain from normalized within-repertoire ranks of inferred template counts. In a later analysis, generation probabilities were computed using a VDJ recombination model fitted to out-of-frame rearrangements, and the results were checked against IGoR. Hypergeometric tests were used in a later analysis to score TCR-TCR, TCR-HLA and TCR-CMV co-occurrence, with a repertoire-size bias correction applied to the TCR pairs. A later analysis estimated false discovery rates by permuting HLA or CMV assignments 20 times. A later analysis grouped co-occurring TCRs with DBSCAN, adding TCRdist sequence similarity when clustering within HLA-allele-positive subsets. Repertoires with fewer than 30,000 or more than 120,000 public chains, plus five repertoires with anomalous nucleotide sharing, were excluded from co-occurrence clustering. TCRdb carries this immuneACCESS record with in-frame sequences only. Its versions omit some clonotypes, under half of them owing to an unresolved V gene in the studies checked, with the rest unexplained. The V and J calls and clone size are taken from that table; D and trimming were inferred from the DNA. This sample gives roughly 200,000 clones in total; about 80% of them show up just once. Of the sample, about 4.4% is held by the ten largest clones.

The cohort comprised approximately 700 healthy bone marrow donors. At the time of sampling, every cohort member was nominally healthy, though immune exposures that went unrecorded were likely present. The donor was CMV seropositive and belonged to the group of a few hundred seropositive cohort members. A peripheral blood sample was provided by each donor, and peripheral blood mononuclear cells were used for TCR beta sequencing. Genomic DNA extraction from the blood cell samples was performed with the Qiagen DNeasy Blood Extraction Kit. The CDR3, from cysteine to phenylalanine, totals 15 residues. Of all the DNA, just the CDR3 is kept, 45 bases in frame from base 1. Compared with germline, V lacks 5 bases and J lacks 3 bases; bases without a gene match: 10. CDR1 and CDR2, looked up from the germline V gene (reference sequence), are MNHEY and SMNVEV.

The chain links TRBV27 with TRBJ2-7; TRBD1 matches 7 bases in the middle. Source material: PBMCs. This sequence originates from a woman aged 25-40 years in good health and CMV-seropositive. At the DNA level, the sequence is TGTGCCAGCAGTCCAGACCGGGACAGCTTCTACGAGCAGTACTTC. Its protein is CASSPDRDSFYEQYF.